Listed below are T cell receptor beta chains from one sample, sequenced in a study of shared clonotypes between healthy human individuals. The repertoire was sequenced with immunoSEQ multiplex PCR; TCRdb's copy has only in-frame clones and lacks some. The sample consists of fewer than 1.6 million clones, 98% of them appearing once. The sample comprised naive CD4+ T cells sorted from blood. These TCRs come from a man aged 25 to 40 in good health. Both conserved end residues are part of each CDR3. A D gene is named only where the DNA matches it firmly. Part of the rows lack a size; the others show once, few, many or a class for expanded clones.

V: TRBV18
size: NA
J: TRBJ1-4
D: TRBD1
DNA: TGTGCCAGCTCACAAGGACAGGGAAATGAAAAACTGTTTTTT
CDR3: CASSQGQGNEKLFF

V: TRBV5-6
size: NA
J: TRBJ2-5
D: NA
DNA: TGTGCCAGCAGCTTGAGTGACGGACAAGAGACCCAGTACTTC
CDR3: CASSLSDGQETQYF

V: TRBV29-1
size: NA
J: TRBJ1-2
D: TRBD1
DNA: TGCAGCGTTGCTCCTCGACAGGGCGACTATGGCTACACCTTC
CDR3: CSVAPRQGDYGYTF

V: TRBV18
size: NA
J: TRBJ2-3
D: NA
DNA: TGTGCCAGCTCACCAAAAGAAGATACGCAGTATTTT
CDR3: CASSPKEDTQYF

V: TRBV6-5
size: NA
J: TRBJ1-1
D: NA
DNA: TGTGCCAGCAGTTACTTAGGTTCAATGAACACTGAAGCTTTCTTT
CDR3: CASSYLGSMNTEAFF

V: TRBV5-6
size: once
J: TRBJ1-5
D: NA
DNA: TGTGCCAGCAGCTTGCGGCAGCTCAATCAGCCCCAGCATTTT
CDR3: CASSLRQLNQPQHF

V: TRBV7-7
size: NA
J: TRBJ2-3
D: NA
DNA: TGTGCTAGCAGCCCCATGAGTCTGACAGATACGCAGTATTTT
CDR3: CASSPMSLTDTQYF

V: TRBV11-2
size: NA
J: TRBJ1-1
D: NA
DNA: TGTGCCAGCAGCTTTGAGGCATTATGGATGAACACTGAAGCTTTCTTT
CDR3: CASSFEALWMNTEAFF

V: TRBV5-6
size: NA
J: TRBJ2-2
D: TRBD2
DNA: TGTGCCAGCAGCGATAGCGGGGCGGGTGGCGGGGAGCTGTTTTTT
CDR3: CASSDSGAGGGELFF

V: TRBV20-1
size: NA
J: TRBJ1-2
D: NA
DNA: TGCAGTGCTAGGTCTATCTATGGCTACACCTTC
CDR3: CSARSIYGYTF

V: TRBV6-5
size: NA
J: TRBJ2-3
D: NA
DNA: TGTGCCAGCAGTAAGGTTAAGGATACGCAGTATTTT
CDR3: CASSKVKDTQYF

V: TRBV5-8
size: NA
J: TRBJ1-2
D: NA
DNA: TGTGCCAGCAGCCCCGGCACCTATGGCTACACCTTC
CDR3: CASSPGTYGYTF

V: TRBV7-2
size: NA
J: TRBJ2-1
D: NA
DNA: TGTGCCAGCAGCCTTAGGTTTGAGCAGTTCTTC
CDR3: CASSLRFEQFF

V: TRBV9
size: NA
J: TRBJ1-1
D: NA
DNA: TGTGCCAGCAGCGCAGAACAGGTCTCTGAAGCTTTCTTT
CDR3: CASSAEQVSEAFF

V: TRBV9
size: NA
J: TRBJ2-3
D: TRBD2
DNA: TGTGCCAGCAGCCCCGGGACTAGCAGAGGGGATACGCAGTATTTT
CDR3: CASSPGTSRGDTQYF

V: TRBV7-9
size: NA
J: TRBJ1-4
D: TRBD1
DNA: TGTGCCAGCAGCTCGGGACAGGGTATGAGTGAAAAACTGTTTTTT
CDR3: CASSSGQGMSEKLFF

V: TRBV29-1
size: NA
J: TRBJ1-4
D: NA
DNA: TGCAGCGTTCTTGCCGAGGGGGGTGAAAAACTGTTTTTT
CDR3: CSVLAEGGEKLFF

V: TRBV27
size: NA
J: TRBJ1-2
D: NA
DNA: TGTGCCAGCACCCTTCATGCGGACGTTCAGACTCGAGGCTACACCTTC
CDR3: CASTLHADVQTRGYTF

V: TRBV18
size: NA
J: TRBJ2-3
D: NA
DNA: TGTGCCAGCTCACCATTGTCGGCAGGGAGCACAGATACGCAGTATTTT
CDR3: CASSPLSAGSTDTQYF

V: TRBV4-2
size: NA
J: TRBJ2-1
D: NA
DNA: TGTGCCAGCAGCCAAGGCATCCTATCCGGAGGGAACAATGAGCAGTTCTTC
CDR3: CASSQGILSGGNNEQFF

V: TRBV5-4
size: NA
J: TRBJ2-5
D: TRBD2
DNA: TGTGCCAGCAGTTCGGGACTAGCGGGAGGGGAAGAGACCCAGTACTTC
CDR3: CASSSGLAGGEETQYF

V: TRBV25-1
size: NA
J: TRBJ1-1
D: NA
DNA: TGTGCCAGCAGTGAATTCGTCTCGGGCAGGGGCCACACTGAAGCTTTCTTT
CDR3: CASSEFVSGRGHTEAFF